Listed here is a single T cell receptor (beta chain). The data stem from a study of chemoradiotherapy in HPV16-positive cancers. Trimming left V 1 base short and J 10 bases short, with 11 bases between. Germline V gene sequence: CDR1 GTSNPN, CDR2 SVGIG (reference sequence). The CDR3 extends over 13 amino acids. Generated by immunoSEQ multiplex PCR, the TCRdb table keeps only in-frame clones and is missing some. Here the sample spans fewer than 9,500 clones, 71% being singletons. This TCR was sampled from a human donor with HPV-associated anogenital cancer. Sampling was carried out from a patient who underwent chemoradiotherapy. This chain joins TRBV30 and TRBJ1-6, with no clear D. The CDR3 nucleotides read TGTGCCTGGAGTGGCCAGCTTGACTCACCCCTCCACTTT. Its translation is CAWSGQLDSPLHF.